Listed below are T cell receptor beta chains from one sample, sequenced in a study of shared clonotypes between healthy human individuals. Clones were read by immunoSEQ multiplex PCR, and TCRdb kept only the in-frame ones, dropping some. The sample lists around 1.4 million clones; less than 99% were seen once. The sample comprised naive CD4+ T cells sorted from blood. The origin of the receptors is a man aged 25-45 years in good health. Both conserved end residues are part of each CDR3. The D gene is left open where the match is weak. Clone size, where shown, is once, few, many, or a class for clones that have expanded.

d_gene	v_gene	abundance	j_gene	CDR3nt	CDR3aa
-	TRBV6-1	-	TRBJ1-4	TGTGCCAGCAGTGAACCAGGGACGCCCGGGGCGGAAAAACTGTTTTTT	CASSEPGTPGAEKLFF
-	TRBV6-5	once	TRBJ2-5	TGTGCCAGCAGTCCGCCCGGGATTTTAACGGAGACCCAGTACTTC	CASSPPGILTETQYF
TRBD1	TRBV5-1	-	TRBJ1-2	TGCGCCAGCAGCCTGAGGTCCAGGGACAGGGAGGATGGCTACACCTTC	CASSLRSRDREDGYTF
TRBD1	TRBV2	-	TRBJ1-3	TGTGCCAGCAATACAGGGGGCCCTGGAAACACCATATATTTT	CASNTGGPGNTIYF
TRBD1	TRBV18	-	TRBJ2-3	TGTGCCAGCTCACCTACAGGGGGTACAGATACGCAGTATTTT	CASSPTGGTDTQYF
TRBD2	TRBV10-1	-	TRBJ2-3	TGCGCCACAAGCGGGAGGGACTCTAGCACAGATACGCAGTATTTT	CATSGRDSSTDTQYF
TRBD2	TRBV27	-	TRBJ2-2	TGTGCCAGCAGTTTATTTCCTAGCGGAACGAACACCGGGGAGCTGTTTTTT	CASSLFPSGTNTGELFF
-	TRBV10-3	-	TRBJ2-3	TGTGCCATCAGTGAGAGGGACCACCGGTGGGGATTAGGGACAGATACGCAGTATTTT	CAISERDHRWGLGTDTQYF
TRBD2	TRBV5-4	-	TRBJ2-5	TGTGCCAGCAGCTCTGGACTAGCGGGAATCCAAGAGACCCAGTACTTC	CASSSGLAGIQETQYF
-	TRBV6-5	once	TRBJ2-5	TGTGCCAGCAGTTATTTCTTAGCGCCCCAAGAGACCCAGTACTTC	CASSYFLAPQETQYF
TRBD1	TRBV15	-	TRBJ2-7	TGTGCCACCAGCAGAGATCCCCGACAGGGCCTCTCCTACGAGCAGTACTTC	CATSRDPRQGLSYEQYF
-	TRBV7-9	-	TRBJ1-1	TGTGCCAGCAGCCCGCAGGGCCCTGAAGCTTTCTTT	CASSPQGPEAFF
-	TRBV5-1	-	TRBJ2-7	TGCGCCAGCAGCTTGGTGTCTAATCTCGAGCAGTACTTC	CASSLVSNLEQYF
-	TRBV7-6	-	TRBJ2-7	TGTGCCAGCGCCCTCCCGGGGGTTTCCTACGAGCAGTACTTC	CASALPGVSYEQYF
-	TRBV10-3	-	TRBJ1-2	TGTGCCATCACCAAAACAGGGACTAACTATGGCTACACCTTC	CAITKTGTNYGYTF
-	TRBV6-6	-	TRBJ2-4	TGTGCCAGCAGCCAAAACAGGGGGGGACAGAAAAACATTCAGTACTTC	CASSQNRGGQKNIQYF
-	TRBV19	-	TRBJ2-7	TGTGCCAGTAGTATAGGGACACAAATCCGGTCTAACGAGCAGTACTTC	CASSIGTQIRSNEQYF
-	TRBV7-2	-	TRBJ2-7	TGTGCCAGCAGCACGGACCCCTCCTACGAGCAGTACTTC	CASSTDPSYEQYF
-	TRBV6-5	once	TRBJ1-5	TGTGCCAGCAGTCAAAACGGACAGTATCAGCCCCAGCATTTT	CASSQNGQYQPQHF
-	TRBV7-2	few	TRBJ1-5	TGTGCCAGCAGCTCCCAACAGGGTCAGCCCCAGCATTTT	CASSSQQGQPQHF
-	TRBV5-1	-	TRBJ2-1	TGCGCCAGCAGCTTGCCACCGAACTACAGCTACAATGAGCAGTTCTTC	CASSLPPNYSYNEQFF
-	TRBV19	-	TRBJ1-6	TGTGCCAGTAGTATCGGGACGAACAATTCACCCCTCCACTTT	CASSIGTNNSPLHF
TRBD2	TRBV27	-	TRBJ2-3	TGTGCCAGCAGTTCACTAGCGGGAGGACGCACAGATACGCAGTATTTT	CASSSLAGGRTDTQYF
-	TRBV14	-	TRBJ1-1	TGTGCCAGCAGCCAAGAATTTCCGGAGTACACTGAAGCTTTCTTT	CASSQEFPEYTEAFF
-	TRBV19	-	TRBJ2-2	TGTGCCAGTAGTATTTTAGGGGACACCGGGGAGCTGTTTTTT	CASSILGDTGELFF
-	TRBV29-1	-	TRBJ2-5	TGCAGCGGCGCCCCTCGGGGGGCCACCCAGTACTTC	CSGAPRGATQYF
TRBD1	TRBV18	-	TRBJ2-7	TGTGCCAGCTCACCATATGACCGGGACAGCTCCTACGAGCAGTACTTC	CASSPYDRDSSYEQYF
TRBD2	TRBV10-3	-	TRBJ2-5	TGTGCCATCAGTGAGTCGAAATGGGGGGGAGCGGGACGGGAGACCCAGTACTTC	CAISESKWGGAGRETQYF
-	TRBV29-1	-	TRBJ1-3	TGCAGCGTTGGGGAGGGGCCTGGAAACACCATATATTTT	CSVGEGPGNTIYF
TRBD2	TRBV5-1	-	TRBJ2-5	TGCGCCAGCAGCCCCCCCCTAGCGGGACAAGAGACCCAGTACTTC	CASSPPLAGQETQYF
TRBD2	TRBV6-6	-	TRBJ2-7	TGTGCCAGCAGGGGGACTAGCGACTACGAGCAGTACTTC	CASRGTSDYEQYF
-	TRBV27	-	TRBJ2-7	TGTGCCAGCAGCAAGTTTGGGGGCGGGAGTCCTTCCTACGAGCAGTACTTC	CASSKFGGGSPSYEQYF
TRBD2	TRBV11-2	-	TRBJ2-4	TGTGCCAGCAGCCCCCTAGCGGGTTTCCATCTAGCCAAAAACATTCAGTACTTC	CASSPLAGFHLAKNIQYF
TRBD1	TRBV9	-	TRBJ2-1	TGTGCCAGCAGCTCCCGGGACAGTTACAATGAGCAGTTCTTC	CASSSRDSYNEQFF
-	TRBV7-3	-	TRBJ2-7	TGTGCCAGCAGCTTAACTAAAGGGGTCGAGCAGTACTTC	CASSLTKGVEQYF
-	TRBV5-4	-	TRBJ2-3	TGTGCCAGCAGCTTGTTCCCAGATACGCAGTATTTT	CASSLFPDTQYF
-	TRBV11-2	once	TRBJ1-3	TGTGCCAGCAGCTCCGGACAGAGGACTGGAAACACCATATATTTT	CASSSGQRTGNTIYF
-	TRBV29-1	-	TRBJ2-7	TGCAGCGTTGAAGGACTGAGCGGCACTGCCTACGAGCAGTACTTC	CSVEGLSGTAYEQYF
-	TRBV11-2	-	TRBJ2-7	TGTGCCAGCTCGGCCCGACTAGTTGACGAGCAGTACTTC	CASSARLVDEQYF
-	TRBV5-1	-	TRBJ1-4	TGCGCCAGCAGCCCCTTGTCGACAGTTACTAATGAAAAACTGTTTTTT	CASSPLSTVTNEKLFF
TRBD2	TRBV5-5	-	TRBJ2-3	TGTGCCAGCAGCCCACTAGCGGGACTCACAGATACGCAGTATTTT	CASSPLAGLTDTQYF
-	TRBV10-3	-	TRBJ2-3	TGTGCCATCAGTGAGTCGAACGGGGGACCCACAGATACGCAGTATTTT	CAISESNGGPTDTQYF
TRBD1	TRBV29-1	-	TRBJ1-1	TGCAGCGTTGAGTGGGCCGACAGGGCCTATTCGGCCCCCACGCTCACGGACACTGAAGCTTTCTTT	CSVEWADRAYSAPTLTDTEAFF
TRBD2	TRBV7-2	once	TRBJ2-1	TGTGCCAGCAGCTTAGGGACTAGCGGTCACAATGAGCAGTTCTTC	CASSLGTSGHNEQFF